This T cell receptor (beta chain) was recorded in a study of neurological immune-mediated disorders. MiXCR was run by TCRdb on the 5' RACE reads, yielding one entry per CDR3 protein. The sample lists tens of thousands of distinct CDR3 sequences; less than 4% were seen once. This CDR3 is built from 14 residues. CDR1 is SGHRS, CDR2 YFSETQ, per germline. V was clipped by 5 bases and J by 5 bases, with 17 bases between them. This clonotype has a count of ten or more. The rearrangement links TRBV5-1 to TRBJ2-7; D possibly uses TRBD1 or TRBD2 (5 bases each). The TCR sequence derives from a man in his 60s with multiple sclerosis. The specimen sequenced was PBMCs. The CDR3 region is CASRPRIPGHEQYF. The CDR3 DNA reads TGCGCCAGCAGACCCCGGATACCGGGGCACGAGCAGTACTTC.